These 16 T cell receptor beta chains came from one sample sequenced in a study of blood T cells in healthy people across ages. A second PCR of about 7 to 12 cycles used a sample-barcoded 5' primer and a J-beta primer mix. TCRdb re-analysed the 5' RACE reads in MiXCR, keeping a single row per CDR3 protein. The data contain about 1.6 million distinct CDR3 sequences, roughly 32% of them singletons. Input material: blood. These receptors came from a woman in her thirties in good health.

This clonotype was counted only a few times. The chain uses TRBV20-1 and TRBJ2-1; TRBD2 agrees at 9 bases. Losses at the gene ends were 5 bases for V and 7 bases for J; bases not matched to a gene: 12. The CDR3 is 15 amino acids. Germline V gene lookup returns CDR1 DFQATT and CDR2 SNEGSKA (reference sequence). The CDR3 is CSAPKPGLAENEQFF. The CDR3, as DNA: TGCAGTGCTCCAAAACCGGGACTAGCAGAAAATGAGCAGTTCTTC.

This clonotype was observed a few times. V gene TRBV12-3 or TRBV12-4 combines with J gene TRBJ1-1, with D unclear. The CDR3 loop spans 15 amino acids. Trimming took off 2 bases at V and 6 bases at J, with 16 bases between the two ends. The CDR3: CASSLSATRASEAFF. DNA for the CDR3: TGTGCCAGCAGTTTAAGCGCCACCCGGGCGTCTGAAGCTTTCTTT.

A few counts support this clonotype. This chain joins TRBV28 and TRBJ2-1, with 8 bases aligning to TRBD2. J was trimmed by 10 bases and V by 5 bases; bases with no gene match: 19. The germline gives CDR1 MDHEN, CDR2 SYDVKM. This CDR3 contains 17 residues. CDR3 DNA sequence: TGTGCCAGCAGTCCACCCCGGGGCATGAGCGGGAGAGGGGAGCAGTTCTTC. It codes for CASSPPRGMSGRGEQFF.

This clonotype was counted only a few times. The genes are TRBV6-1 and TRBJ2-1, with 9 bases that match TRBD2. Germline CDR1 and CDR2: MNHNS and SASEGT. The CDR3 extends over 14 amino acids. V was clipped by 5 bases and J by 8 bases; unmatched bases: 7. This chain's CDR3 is CASSIWREGYEQFF. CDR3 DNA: TGTGCCAGCAGTATTTGGCGGGAGGGTTATGAGCAGTTCTTC.

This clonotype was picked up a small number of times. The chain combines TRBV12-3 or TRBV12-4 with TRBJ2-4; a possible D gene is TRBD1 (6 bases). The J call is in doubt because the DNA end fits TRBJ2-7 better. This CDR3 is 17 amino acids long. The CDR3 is CASSLGTGQIPIYEQYF. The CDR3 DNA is TGTGCCAGCAGTTTGGGAACCGGACAGATACCCATCTACGAGCAGTACTTC.

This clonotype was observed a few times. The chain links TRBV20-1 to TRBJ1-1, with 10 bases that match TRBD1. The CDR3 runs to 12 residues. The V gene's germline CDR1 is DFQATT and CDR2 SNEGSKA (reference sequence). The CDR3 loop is CGVGDRGTEAFF. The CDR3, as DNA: TGCGGGGTGGGGGACAGGGGCACTGAAGCTTTCTTT.

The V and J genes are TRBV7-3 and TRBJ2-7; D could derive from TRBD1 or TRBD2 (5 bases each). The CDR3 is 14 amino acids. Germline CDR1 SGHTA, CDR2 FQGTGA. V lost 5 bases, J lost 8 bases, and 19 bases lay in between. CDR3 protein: CASSPQGVRTKQYF. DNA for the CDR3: TGTGCCAGCAGCCCGCAGGGAGTACGGACCAAGCAGTACTTC. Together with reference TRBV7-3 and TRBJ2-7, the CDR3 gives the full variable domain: GAGVSQTPSNKVTEKGKYVELRCDPISGHTALYWYRQSLGQGPEFLIYFQGTGAADDSGLPNDRFFAVRPEGSVSTLKIQRTERGDSAVYLCASSPQGVRTKQYFGPGTRLTVT.

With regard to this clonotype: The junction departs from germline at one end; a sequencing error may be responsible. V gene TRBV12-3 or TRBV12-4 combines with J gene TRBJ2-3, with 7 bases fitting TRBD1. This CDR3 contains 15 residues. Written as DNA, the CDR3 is TGTGCCAGCAGCCCCACAGGGGTCCCCGCAGATGCGCAGTATTTT. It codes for CASSPTGVPADAQYF.

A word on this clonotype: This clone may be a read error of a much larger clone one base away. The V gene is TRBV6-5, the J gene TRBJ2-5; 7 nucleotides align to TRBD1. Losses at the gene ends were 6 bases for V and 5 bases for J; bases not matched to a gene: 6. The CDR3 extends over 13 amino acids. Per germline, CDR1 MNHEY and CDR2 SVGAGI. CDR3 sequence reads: CASRATGRETQYF. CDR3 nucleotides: TGTGCCAGCAGGGCGACAGGGCGGGAGACCCAGTACTTC.

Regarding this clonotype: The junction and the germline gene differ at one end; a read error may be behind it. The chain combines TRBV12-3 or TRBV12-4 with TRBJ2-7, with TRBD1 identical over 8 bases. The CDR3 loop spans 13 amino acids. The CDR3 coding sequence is TGTACCAGCAGTTTAACAGGGGGATACGAGCAGTACTTC. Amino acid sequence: CTSSLTGGYEQYF.

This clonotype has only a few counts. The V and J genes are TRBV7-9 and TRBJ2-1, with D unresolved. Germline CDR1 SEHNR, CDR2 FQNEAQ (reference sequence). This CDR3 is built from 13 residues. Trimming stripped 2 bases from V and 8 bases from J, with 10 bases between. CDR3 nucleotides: TGTGCCAGCAGCTTATCAGCCTATGATGAGCAGTTCTTC. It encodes CASSLSAYDEQFF.

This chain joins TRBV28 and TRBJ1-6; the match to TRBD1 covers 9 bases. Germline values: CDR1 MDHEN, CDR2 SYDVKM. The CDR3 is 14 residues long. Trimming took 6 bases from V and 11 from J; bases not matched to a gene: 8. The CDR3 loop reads CASRQQGAQTPLHF. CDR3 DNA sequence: TGTGCCAGCAGGCAACAGGGGGCGCAGACACCCCTCCACTTT.

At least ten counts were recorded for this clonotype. The CDR3: CASSERTGRADTQYF. The CDR3 DNA sequence: TGTGCCAGCAGCGAAAGGACAGGGCGCGCAGATACGCAGTATTTT. The chain recombines TRBV7-9 with TRBJ2-3; 8 bases are a match to TRBD1. The CDR3 covers 15 residues. The trim removed 5 bases at V and 4 bases at J, leaving 8 bases unmatched. CDR1 SEHNR and CDR2 FQNEAQ come from the germline V gene (reference sequence).

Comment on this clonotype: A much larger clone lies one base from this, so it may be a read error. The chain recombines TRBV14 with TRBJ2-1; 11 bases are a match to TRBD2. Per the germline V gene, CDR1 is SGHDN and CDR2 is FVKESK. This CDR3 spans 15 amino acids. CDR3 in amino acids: CASSVGLAAYNKQFF. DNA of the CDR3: TGTGCCAGCAGCGTGGGACTAGCGGCATACAATAAGCAGTTCTTC.

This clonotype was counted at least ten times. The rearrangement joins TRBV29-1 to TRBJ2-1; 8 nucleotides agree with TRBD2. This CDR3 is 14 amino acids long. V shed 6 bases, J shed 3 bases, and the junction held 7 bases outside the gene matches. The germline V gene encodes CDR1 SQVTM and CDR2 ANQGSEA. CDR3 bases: TGCAGCGTCTGGGTAACTAGCGGCTACAATGAGCAGTTCTTC. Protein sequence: CSVWVTSGYNEQFF.

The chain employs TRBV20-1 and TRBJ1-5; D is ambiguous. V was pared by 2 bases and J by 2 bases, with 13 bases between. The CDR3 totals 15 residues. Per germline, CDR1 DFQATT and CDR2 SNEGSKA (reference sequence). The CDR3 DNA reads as TGCAGTGCTAGACGAAGACAAAATGGCAATCAGCCCCAGCATTTT. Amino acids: CSARRRQNGNQPQHF.